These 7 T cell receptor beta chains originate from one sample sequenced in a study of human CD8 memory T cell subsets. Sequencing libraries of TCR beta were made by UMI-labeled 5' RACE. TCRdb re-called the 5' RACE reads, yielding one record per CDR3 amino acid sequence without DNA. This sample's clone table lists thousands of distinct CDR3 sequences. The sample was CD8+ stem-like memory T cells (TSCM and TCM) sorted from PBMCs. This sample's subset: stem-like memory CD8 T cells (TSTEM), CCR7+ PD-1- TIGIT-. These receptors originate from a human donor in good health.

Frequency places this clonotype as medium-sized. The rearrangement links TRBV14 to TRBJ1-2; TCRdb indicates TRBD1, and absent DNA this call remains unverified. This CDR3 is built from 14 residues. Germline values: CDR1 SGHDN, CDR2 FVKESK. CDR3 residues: CASSQGGAGYGYTF. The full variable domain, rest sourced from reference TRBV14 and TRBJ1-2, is EAGVTQFPSHSVIEKGQTVTLRCDPISGHDNLYWYRRVMGKEIKFLLHFVKESKQDESGMPNNRFLAERTGGTYSTLKVQPAELEDSGVYFCASSQGGAGYGYTFGSGTRLTVV.

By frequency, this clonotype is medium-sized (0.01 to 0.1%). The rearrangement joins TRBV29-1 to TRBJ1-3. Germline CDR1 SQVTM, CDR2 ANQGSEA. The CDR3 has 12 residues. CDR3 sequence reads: CSVESSGNTIYF.

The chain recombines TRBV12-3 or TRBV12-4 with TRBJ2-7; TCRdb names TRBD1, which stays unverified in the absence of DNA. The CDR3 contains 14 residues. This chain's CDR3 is CASSLGRATYEQYF.

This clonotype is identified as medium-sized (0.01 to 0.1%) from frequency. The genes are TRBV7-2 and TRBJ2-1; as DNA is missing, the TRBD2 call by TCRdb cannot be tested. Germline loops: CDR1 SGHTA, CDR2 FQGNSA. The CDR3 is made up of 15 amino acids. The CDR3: CASSPASGAYNEQFF.

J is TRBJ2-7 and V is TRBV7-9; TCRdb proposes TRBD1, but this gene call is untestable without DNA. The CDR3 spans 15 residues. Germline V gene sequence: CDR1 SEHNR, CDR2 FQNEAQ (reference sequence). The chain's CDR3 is CASSLEGGQGYEQYF.

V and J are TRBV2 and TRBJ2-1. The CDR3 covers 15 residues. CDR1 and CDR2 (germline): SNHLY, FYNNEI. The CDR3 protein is CASRPRGSSYNEQFF.

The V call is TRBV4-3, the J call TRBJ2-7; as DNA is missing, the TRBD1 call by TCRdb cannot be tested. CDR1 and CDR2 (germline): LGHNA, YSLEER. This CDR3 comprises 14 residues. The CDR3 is CASSLTWPVGEQYF.